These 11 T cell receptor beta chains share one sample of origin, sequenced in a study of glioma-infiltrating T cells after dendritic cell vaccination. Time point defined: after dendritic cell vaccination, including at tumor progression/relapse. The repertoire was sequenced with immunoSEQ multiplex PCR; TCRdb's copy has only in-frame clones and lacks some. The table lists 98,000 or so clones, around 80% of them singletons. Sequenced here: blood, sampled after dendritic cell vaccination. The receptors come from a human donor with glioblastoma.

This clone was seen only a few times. CDR3 amino acids: CASSTRTSGPHEQFF. In nucleotides, the CDR3 is TGTGCCAGCAGTACTAGGACTAGCGGACCCCATGAGCAGTTCTTC. The rearrangement links TRBV2 to TRBJ2-1, with 10 positions matching TRBD2. V dropped 5 bases and J dropped 8; count of bases not matched to a gene: 9. The CDR3 consists of 15 residues. Per the germline V gene, CDR1 is SNHLY and CDR2 is FYNNEI.

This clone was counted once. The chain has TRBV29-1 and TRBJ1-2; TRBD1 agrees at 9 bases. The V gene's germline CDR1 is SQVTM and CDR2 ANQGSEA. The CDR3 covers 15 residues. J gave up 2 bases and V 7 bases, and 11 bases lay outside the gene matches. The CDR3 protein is CSAYSPGTGNYGYTF. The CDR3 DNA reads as TGCAGCGCCTACAGTCCCGGGACAGGGAACTATGGCTACACCTTC.

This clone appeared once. The CDR3 region has the DNA TGTGCCACCAGCAGAGACGAGGTGGAGACCCAGTACTTC. Translating gives CATSRDEVETQYF. The chain uses TRBV15 and TRBJ2-5; D gene uncertain. The CDR3 consists of 13 residues. Germline lookup yields CDR1 LNHNV and CDR2 YYDKDF (reference sequence). Trimming removed 0 bases from V and 5 bases from J, with 7 bases in between.

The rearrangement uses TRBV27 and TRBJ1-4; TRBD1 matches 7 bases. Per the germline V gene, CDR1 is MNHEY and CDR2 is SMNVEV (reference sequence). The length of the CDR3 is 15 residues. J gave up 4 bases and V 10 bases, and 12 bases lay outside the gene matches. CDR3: CATGTAKRLNEKLFF. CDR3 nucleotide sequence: TGTGCCACCGGGACAGCTAAGCGACTTAATGAAAAACTGTTTTTT.

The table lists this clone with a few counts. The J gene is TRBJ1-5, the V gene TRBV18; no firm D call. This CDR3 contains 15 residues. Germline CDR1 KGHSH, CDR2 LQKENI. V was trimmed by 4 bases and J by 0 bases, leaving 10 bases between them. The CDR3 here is CASSLGVGSNQPQHF. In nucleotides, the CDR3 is TGTGCCAGCTCACTCGGGGTTGGTAGCAATCAGCCCCAGCATTTT.

CDR3 protein: CASSRDSLGNEQFF. The DNA for the CDR3 is TGTGCCAGCTCACGGGACAGCTTGGGGAATGAGCAGTTCTTC. V usage is TRBV18 and J usage is TRBJ2-1, with 7 bases matching TRBD1. V dropped 4 bases and J dropped 7; count of bases not matched to a gene: 7. The CDR3 consists of 14 residues. CDR1 and CDR2 (germline): KGHSH, LQKENI.

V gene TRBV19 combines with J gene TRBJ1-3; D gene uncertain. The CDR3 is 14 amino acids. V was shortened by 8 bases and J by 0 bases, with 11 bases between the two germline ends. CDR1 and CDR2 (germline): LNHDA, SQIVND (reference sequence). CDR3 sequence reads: CASPTPGSGNTIYF. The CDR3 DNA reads TGTGCCAGTCCTACTCCGGGCTCTGGAAACACCATATATTTT.

The CDR3 protein is CASSSRGPLARTMNSPLHF. The DNA of the CDR3 is TGTGCCAGCAGCTCTCGGGGTCCCCTTGCCCGCACCATGAATTCACCCCTCCACTTT. The chain couples TRBV11-1 to TRBJ1-6; unclear D gene. V lost 4 bases to trimming and J lost 7 bases, with 26 bases between them. Germline V CDR1 and CDR2: SGHAT, FQDESV (reference sequence). The CDR3 runs to 19 residues.

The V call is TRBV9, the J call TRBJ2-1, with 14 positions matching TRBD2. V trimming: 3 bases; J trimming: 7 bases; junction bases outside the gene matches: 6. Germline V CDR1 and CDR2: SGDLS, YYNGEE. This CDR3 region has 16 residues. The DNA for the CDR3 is TGTGCCAGCAGCGGAAGACTAGCGGGAGGGCAAAATGAGCAGTTCTTC. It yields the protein CASSGRLAGGQNEQFF.

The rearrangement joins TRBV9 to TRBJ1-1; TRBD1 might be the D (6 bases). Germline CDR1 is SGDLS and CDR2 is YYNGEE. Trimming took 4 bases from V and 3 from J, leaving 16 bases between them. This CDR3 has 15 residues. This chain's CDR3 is CASSSRGTYDTEAFF. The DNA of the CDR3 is TGTGCCAGCAGCTCAAGGGGGACCTACGACACTGAAGCTTTCTTT.

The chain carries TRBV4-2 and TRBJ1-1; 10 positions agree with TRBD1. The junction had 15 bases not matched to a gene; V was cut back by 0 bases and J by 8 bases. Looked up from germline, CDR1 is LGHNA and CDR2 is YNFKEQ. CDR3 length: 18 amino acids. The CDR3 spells CASSQESSGQGTPMEAFF. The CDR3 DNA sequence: TGTGCCAGCAGCCAAGAATCGTCGGGACAGGGGACCCCAATGGAAGCTTTCTTT.